Included here is one TCR beta chain sequence, with context. The sample originates from a study of blood T cell repertoires in COVID-19. The overall study: T cells, B-cell-depleted T cells, or PBMCs provided the cDNA or gDNA that served as material.

The CDR3 totals 17 residues. The germline CDR1 and CDR2 sequences are LNHDA and SQIVND (reference sequence). Between the trimmed V and J ends, which lost 2 bases and 1 base, there was a span of 15 bases. Sequencing used immunoSEQ multiplex PCR; TCRdb keeps in-frame clones, though not all of them. This sample has some 320,000 clones; around nine tenths occur once, and the top ten carry 2% to 3%. The rearrangement uses TRBV19 and TRBJ1-3, with D uncertain. Sequenced sample: PBMCs or T cells enriched from blood (not recorded which). The sequence was collected from a man between 60 and 70 years old who had recovered from COVID-19. DNA for the CDR3: TGTGCCAGTAGTATATTCGGCGGAGGTAGATCTGGAAACACCATATATTTT. This sequence encodes CASSIFGGGRSGNTIYF. The full variable domain, rest sourced from reference TRBV19 and TRBJ1-3, is DGGITQSPKYLFRKEGQNVTLSCEQNLNHDAMYWYRQDPGQGLRLIYYSQIVNDFQKGDIAEGYSVSREKKESFPLTVTSAQKNPTAFYLCASSIFGGGRSGNTIYFGEGSWLTVV.